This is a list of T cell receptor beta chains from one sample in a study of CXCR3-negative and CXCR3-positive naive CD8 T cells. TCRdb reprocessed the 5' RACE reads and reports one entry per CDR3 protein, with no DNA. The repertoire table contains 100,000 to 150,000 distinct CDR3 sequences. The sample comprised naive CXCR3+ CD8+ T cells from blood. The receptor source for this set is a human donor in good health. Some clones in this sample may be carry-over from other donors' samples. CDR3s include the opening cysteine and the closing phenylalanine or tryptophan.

CSVESVGYGSYEQYF	TRBV29-1	TRBJ2-7
CASSAGQVANYGYTF	TRBV9	TRBJ1-2
CASSLSPGSTDTQYF	TRBV5-4	TRBJ2-3
CASSLTSGIYEQYF	TRBV2	TRBJ2-7
CASSRDGSYEQYF	TRBV7-6	TRBJ2-7
CASSPYSWREGVNEQFF	TRBV5-1	TRBJ2-1
CASSEVGTSGREDTQYF	TRBV2	TRBJ2-3
CASSPTFGKRDGGASEAFF	TRBV4-3	TRBJ1-1
CASSRTPFGGKALQAFF	TRBV28	TRBJ1-1
CASSEATGMANEKLFF	TRBV6-1	TRBJ1-4